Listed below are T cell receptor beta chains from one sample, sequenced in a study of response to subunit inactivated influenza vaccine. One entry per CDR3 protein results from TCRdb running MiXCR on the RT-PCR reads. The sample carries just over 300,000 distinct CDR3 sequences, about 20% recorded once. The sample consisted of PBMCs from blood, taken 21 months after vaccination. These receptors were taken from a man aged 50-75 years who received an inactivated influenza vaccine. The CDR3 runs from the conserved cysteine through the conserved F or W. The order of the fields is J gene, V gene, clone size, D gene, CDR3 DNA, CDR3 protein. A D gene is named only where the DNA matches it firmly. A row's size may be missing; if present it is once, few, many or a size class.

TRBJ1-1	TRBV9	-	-	TGTGCCAGCAGCGCCACGTTCCGGGCCACTGAAGCTTTCTTT	CASSATFRATEAFF
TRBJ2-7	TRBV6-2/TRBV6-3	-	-	TGTGCCAGCAGTTATCCCTTGGTAGCCGAGCAGTACTTC	CASSYPLVAEQYF
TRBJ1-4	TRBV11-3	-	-	TGTGCCAGCAGCCCGGGGGGGGAGGAATATGCTGCAACTAATGAAAAACTGTTTTTT	CASSPGGEEYAATNEKLFF
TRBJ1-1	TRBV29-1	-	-	TGCAGCGTTGCCGGGCAGCCACGGAACACTGAAGCTTTCTTT	CSVAGQPRNTEAFF
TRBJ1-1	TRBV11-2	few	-	TGTGCCAGCAGCGCCGACACTGAAGCTTTCTTT	CASSADTEAFF
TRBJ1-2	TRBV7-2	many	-	TGTGCCAGCAGAGACCCAGGGGTGGGCTATGGCTACACCTTC	CASRDPGVGYGYTF
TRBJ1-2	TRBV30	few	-	TGTGCCTGGAGTCCTCAACTCCGCAGGGCCTATGGCTACACCTTC	CAWSPQLRRAYGYTF
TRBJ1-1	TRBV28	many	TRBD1	TGTGCCAGCAGTGACGGACAGGGGGCGGAAGCTTTCTTT	CASSDGQGAEAFF
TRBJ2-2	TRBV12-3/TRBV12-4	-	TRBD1	TGTGCCAGCAGTACCAGCAGGACAGGGATGAACACCGGGGAGCTGTTTTTT	CASSTSRTGMNTGELFF
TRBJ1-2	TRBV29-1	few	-	TGCAGCGTTGGTGCAGGGAGAAGGATATCCTATGGCTACACCTTC	CSVGAGRRISYGYTF
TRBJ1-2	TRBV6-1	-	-	TGTGCCAGCACCGATCCGGGAGCCTCCCATGGCTACACCTTC	CASTDPGASHGYTF
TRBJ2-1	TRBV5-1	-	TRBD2	TGCGCCAGCAGGGCGGCCGGGACTAGCGGGAGCTGGGCCGATGAGCAGTTCTTC	CASRAAGTSGSWADEQFF
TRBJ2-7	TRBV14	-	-	TGTGCCAGCAGCCAAGATATCGGGGCTATCTACGAGCAGTACTTC	CASSQDIGAIYEQYF
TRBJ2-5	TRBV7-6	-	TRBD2	TGTGCCAGCAGCTCTACTAGCGGGAGGTGGGAGACCCAGTACTTC	CASSSTSGRWETQYF
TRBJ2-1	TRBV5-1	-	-	TGCGCCAGCAGCTTGGCACTAGTGACGAATGAGCAGTTCTTC	CASSLALVTNEQFF
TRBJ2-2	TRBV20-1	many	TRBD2	TGCAGTGCTAGAGCTAGCGGGAGCGGCGGGGAGCTGTTTTTT	CSARASGSGGELFF
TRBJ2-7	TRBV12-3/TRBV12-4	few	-	TGTGCCAGCAGCCGGGACGACACCTACGAGCAGTACTTC	CASSRDDTYEQYF
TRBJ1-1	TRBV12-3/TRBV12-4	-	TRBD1	TGTGCCAGCAGTTATGGACAGGTTACTGAAGCTTTCTTT	CASSYGQVTEAFF